Listed below are T cell receptor beta chains from one sample, sequenced in a study of neurological immune-mediated disorders. TCRdb passed the 5' RACE reads through MiXCR, listing each CDR3 protein once. Here the sample spans around 60,000 distinct CDR3 sequences, about 11% being singletons. The sequencing sample was made of PBMCs. The source is a male donor with HTLV-1-associated myelopathy (HAM/TSP). The CDR3 runs from the conserved cysteine through the conserved F or W. Expanded clones are given a class, and other clones once, few, many or no size at all.

v_call,j_call,clone_size,cdr3_aa
TRBV29-1,TRBJ2-1,many,CSVADTRSYNEQFF
TRBV5-1,TRBJ2-1,many,CASSTYSSYNEQFF
TRBV7-3,TRBJ2-2,many,CASSLGFTGELFF
TRBV7-9,TRBJ1-4,NA,CASSFGDVDQKLFF
TRBV15,TRBJ2-7,medium-sized,CATSRGGGTASYEQYF
TRBV20-1,TRBJ2-5,many,CSASSGGAGETQYF
TRBV6-2/TRBV6-3,TRBJ1-1,few,CASARRNTEAFF
TRBV5-1,TRBJ2-5,many,CASTRTGQETQYF
TRBV7-9,TRBJ2-1,NA,CASSFQGGSWNEQFF
TRBV5-1,TRBJ1-2,many,CASRPQSERGYTF
TRBV20-1,TRBJ1-1,many,CSATQDEGAHTEAFF
TRBV5-1,TRBJ1-2,many,CASSLGHKYGYTF
TRBV2,TRBJ2-4,many,CASSLQALAKNIQYF
TRBV7-8,TRBJ1-3,few,CASSFTSRTGRPRTGNTIYF
TRBV6-5,TRBJ1-5,many,CASSSTGGYSNQPQHF
TRBV7-2,TRBJ1-2,many,CASSPRKQGTGSYTF
TRBV20-1,TRBJ2-7,many,CSASGGRISSYEQYF
TRBV5-1,TRBJ1-4,many,CASSSGEGTGAFF
TRBV6-5,TRBJ2-1,many,CASSSQDSFNEQFF
TRBV24-1,TRBJ2-1,many,CATSDGWLTGNEQFF